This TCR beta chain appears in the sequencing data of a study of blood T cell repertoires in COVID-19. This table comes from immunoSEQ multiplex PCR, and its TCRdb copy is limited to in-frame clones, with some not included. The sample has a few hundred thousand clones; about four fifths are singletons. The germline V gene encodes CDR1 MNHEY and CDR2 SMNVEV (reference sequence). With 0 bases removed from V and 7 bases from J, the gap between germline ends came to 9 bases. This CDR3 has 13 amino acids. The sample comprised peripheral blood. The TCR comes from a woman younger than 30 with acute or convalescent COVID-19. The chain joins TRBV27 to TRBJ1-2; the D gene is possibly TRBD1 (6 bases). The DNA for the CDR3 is TGTGCCAGCAGTTTATCGGGCAGGGGTGGCTACACCTTC. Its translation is CASSLSGRGGYTF.